A selection of T cell receptor beta chains follows, all from one sample in a study of blood T cell repertoires in COVID-19. Clones were sequenced by immunoSEQ multiplex PCR, and TCRdb holds only the in-frame ones, with some missing. The sample records 50,000 to 65,000 clones, around 85% being singletons. What was sequenced was peripheral blood. All receptors derive from a human donor in a cohort sampled during active COVID-19. Both conserved end residues are part of each CDR3.

V gene	J gene	CDR3 protein
TRBV5-1	TRBJ2-1	CASSGTNYYNEQFF
TRBV4-1	TRBJ1-3	CASRQTPPNSGNTIYF
TRBV30	TRBJ1-1	CASARGADTEAFF
TRBV28	TRBJ1-4	CASSLLPDRAGEKLFF
TRBV11-2	TRBJ2-5	CASSPRQDQETQYF
TRBV27	TRBJ1-6	CASSPRGQSSPLHF
TRBV9	TRBJ1-4	CASSPSPGGYEKLFF
TRBV24-1	TRBJ2-5	CATSDDKQQETQYF
TRBV19	TRBJ1-5	CASRPSTGGIQPQHF
TRBV28	TRBJ1-3	CASSSQGNGNTIYF
TRBV11-2	TRBJ2-3	CASRSGVAGGTDTQYF
TRBV11-3	TRBJ2-1	CASSLGGTGLDEQFF
TRBV19	TRBJ2-1	CASKGAGQYNEQFF
TRBV19	TRBJ2-1	CASSMGLAGEYNEQFF
TRBV19	TRBJ2-1	CASTRLAGGTNEQFF